Sequencing of this T cell receptor beta chain was carried out in a study of T-cell reconstitution after alpha-beta-depleted transplantation in children. Regarding the study as a whole: Some patients owed their high day-60 TCRbeta diversity to surviving recipient T cells and thymic progenitors. Several hundred expanded graft clones reportedly were the source of alpha-beta T cells about two months after transplant. T-cell numbers and diversity one year post-transplant derived largely from freshly generated T cells.

This clonotype has a count of ten or more. Its specificity is unknown. With 5 bases removed from V and 2 bases from J, the gap between germline ends came to 16 bases. The CDR3 consists of 15 residues. Germline-derived CDR1 and CDR2 are MDHEN and SYDVKM. Unique molecular identifiers were incorporated when the TCRbeta library was constructed. TCRdb re-analysed the PCR reads in MiXCR, keeping a single row per CDR3 protein. In the table there are over 150,000 distinct CDR3 sequences, around 10% of which are singletons. The receptor was isolated from a boy between 2 and 10 years old with acute myeloid leukemia, due to receive a stem cell transplant. The sample consisted of PBMCs, taken before TCRalphabeta/CD19-depleted stem cell transplant. The chain recombines TRBV28 with TRBJ2-7; no clear D gene. The CDR3: CASSPLTDMTYEQYF. As DNA, the CDR3 is TGTGCCAGCAGTCCCCTCACAGATATGACCTACGAGCAGTACTTC.